This entry is about one TCR beta chain. The assay was immunoSEQ multiplex PCR, and TCRdb's table has in-frame clones only and misses some. This table holds 30,000 to 45,000 clones, around 90% found once. The sample belongs to a study of T cell changes during pregnancy in multiple sclerosis. From germline, CDR1 is MNHEY and CDR2 SMNVEV (reference sequence). This CDR3 spans 13 amino acids. The V and J ends lost 1 base and 2 bases respectively, with 6 bases between them. The sequencing used CD8+ T cells from peripheral blood mononuclear cells, collected before pregnancy. This TCR was sampled from a female donor with multiple sclerosis, enrolled in a pregnancy study. The chain links TRBV27 to TRBJ2-7; a possible D gene is TRBD2 (5 bases). CDR3 DNA: TGTGCCAGCAGTTTATACGGGGCCTACGAGCAGTACTTC. Its protein product is CASSLYGAYEQYF.